This TCR beta chain derives from a study of PD-L1 blockade in urothelial cancer. The time point was: peripheral blood 6 weeks after treatment start. V trimming: 6 bases; J trimming: 7 bases; junction bases outside the gene matches: 7. The CDR3 contains 14 residues. Germline V gives CDR1 MNHEY, CDR2 SVGAGI. Assay: immunoSEQ multiplex PCR; the TCRdb copy retains only in-frame clones and omits some. The sample has 45,000 to 55,000 clones, 75% to 90% seen once; the top ten hold over 9.5%. The specimen comprised PBMCs, sampled around atezolizumab (anti-PD-L1) treatment. V is TRBV6-5 and J is TRBJ2-1; 9 nucleotides align to TRBD1. The sequence derives from a man aged 55 to 69 with urothelial cancer. CDR3 protein: CASRDQQGANEQFF. CDR3 sequence (DNA): TGTGCCAGCAGGGACCAACAGGGGGCAAATGAGCAGTTCTTC.